These 7 T cell receptor beta chains came from one sample sequenced in a study of T cells in lung cancer brain metastases. Using immunoSEQ multiplex PCR, the repertoire was profiled, and TCRdb retains in-frame clones only, with some absent. The repertoire holds several thousand clones, with 80% to 90% as singletons. Sequencing input: tumor tissue from the primary lung tumor. The receptors were sampled from a man aged 45 to 65 with non-small cell lung cancer.

This chain links TRBV10-3 with TRBJ2-5; 12 nucleotides match TRBD1. Trimming at V came to 10 bases and at J to 4 bases, leaving 7 bases not matched to a gene. The germline gives CDR1 ENHRY, CDR2 SYGVKD. This CDR3 has 14 residues. The CDR3 DNA follows: TGTGCCACGGGGACAGGGGGCAGGGGAGAGACCCAGTACTTC. Amino acid sequence: CATGTGGRGETQYF.

The V and J genes are TRBV6-5 and TRBJ2-5, with 8 bases identical to TRBD1. The CDR3 loop spans 15 amino acids. V lost 2 bases and J lost 1; bases outside the gene matches: 3. Germline V CDR1 and CDR2: MNHEY, SVGAGI. Here the CDR3 reads CASSYPGQAQETQYF. CDR3 DNA sequence: TGTGCCAGCAGTTACCCGGGACAGGCCCAAGAGACCCAGTACTTC.

Concerning this clone: One junction end does not reproduce the germline sequence, and a read error may be involved. This chain uses TRBV30 with TRBJ1-3, with D unclear. Germline-derived CDR1 and CDR2 are GTSNPN and SVGIG (reference sequence). The CDR3 is made up of 14 amino acids. The CDR3 loop is CAWMTRGSRNIIYF. DNA for the CDR3: TGTGCCTGGATGACGAGAGGGTCAAGAAACATCATATATTTT.

The chain links TRBV5-5 to TRBJ2-7; unclear D gene. The CDR3 totals 11 residues. Germline CDR1 SGHKS, CDR2 YYEKEE (reference sequence). V was cut by 4 bases and J by 3 bases, with 5 bases left in between. CDR3 nucleotides: TGTGCCAGCAGCCAACTCTACGAGCAGTACTTC. This gives the protein CASSQLYEQYF.

The CDR3 protein is CASSDGKDREPQHF. CDR3 sequence (DNA): TGTGCCAGTAGTGACGGGAAGGACAGAGAGCCCCAGCATTTT. The V and J genes are TRBV19 and TRBJ1-5; maybe TRBD1 (6 bases). The CDR3 covers 14 residues. Trimming removed 5 bases from V and 8 bases from J, with 16 bases in between. Germline lookup yields CDR1 LNHDA and CDR2 SQIVND (reference sequence).

In its sample, this clone was seen once. V gene TRBV7-9 combines with J gene TRBJ2-1, with D perhaps TRBD2 (6 bases). The V gene's germline CDR1 is SEHNR and CDR2 FQNEAQ (reference sequence). This CDR3 spans 14 amino acids. V was trimmed by 2 bases and J by 3 bases, leaving 8 bases between them. The CDR3 region has the DNA TGTGCCAGCAGCTTATACGGGGGCTACAATGAGCAGTTCTTC. Its protein product is CASSLYGGYNEQFF.

The chain has TRBV11-3 and TRBJ2-5; 7 nucleotides align to TRBD1. The length of the CDR3 is 15 residues. Germline CDR1 is SGHNT and CDR2 is YENEEA. J was trimmed by 3 bases and V by 5 bases; bases with no gene match: 9. CDR3 sequence (DNA): TGTGCCAGCAGCACTAGGACCGGGACAGAAGAGACCCAGTACTTC. This sequence encodes CASSTRTGTEETQYF.